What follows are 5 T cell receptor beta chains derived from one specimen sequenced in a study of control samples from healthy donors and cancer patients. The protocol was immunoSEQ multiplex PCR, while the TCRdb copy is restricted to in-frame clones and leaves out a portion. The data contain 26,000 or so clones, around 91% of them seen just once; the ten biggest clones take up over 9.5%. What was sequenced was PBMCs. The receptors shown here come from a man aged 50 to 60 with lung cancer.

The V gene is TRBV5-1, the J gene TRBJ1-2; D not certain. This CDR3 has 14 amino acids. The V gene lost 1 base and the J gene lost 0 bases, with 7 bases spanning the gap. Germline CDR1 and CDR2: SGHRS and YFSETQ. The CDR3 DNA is TGCGCCAGCAGCTTGTCAGAACCTAACTATGGCTACACCTTC. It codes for CASSLSEPNYGYTF.

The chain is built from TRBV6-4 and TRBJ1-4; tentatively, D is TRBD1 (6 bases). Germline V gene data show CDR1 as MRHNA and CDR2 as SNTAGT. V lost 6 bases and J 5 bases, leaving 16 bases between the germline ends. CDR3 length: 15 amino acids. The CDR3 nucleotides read TGTGCCAGCAGCCCGGTAGGGGGAGGAAATGAAAAACTGTTTTTT. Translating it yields CASSPVGGGNEKLFF.

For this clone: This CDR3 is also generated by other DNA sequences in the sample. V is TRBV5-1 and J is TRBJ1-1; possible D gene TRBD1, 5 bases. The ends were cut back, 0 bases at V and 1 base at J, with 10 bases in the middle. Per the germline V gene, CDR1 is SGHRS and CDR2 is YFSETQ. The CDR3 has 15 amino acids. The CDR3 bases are TGCGCCAGCAGCTTGGGGTGGGGGGAGAACACTGAAGCTTTCTTT. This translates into CASSLGWGENTEAFF.

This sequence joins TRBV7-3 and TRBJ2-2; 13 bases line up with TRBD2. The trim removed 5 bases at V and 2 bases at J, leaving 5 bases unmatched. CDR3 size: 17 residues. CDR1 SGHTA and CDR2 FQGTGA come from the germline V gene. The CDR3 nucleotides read TGTGCCAGCAGCCGGACTAGCGGGGGTTATAACACCGGGGAGCTGTTTTTT. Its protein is CASSRTSGGYNTGELFF. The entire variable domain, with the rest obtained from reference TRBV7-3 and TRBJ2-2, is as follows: GAGVSQTPSNKVTEKGKYVELRCDPISGHTALYWYRQSLGQGPEFLIYFQGTGAADDSGLPNDRFFAVRPEGSVSTLKIQRTERGDSAVYLCASSRTSGGYNTGELFFGEGSRLTVL.

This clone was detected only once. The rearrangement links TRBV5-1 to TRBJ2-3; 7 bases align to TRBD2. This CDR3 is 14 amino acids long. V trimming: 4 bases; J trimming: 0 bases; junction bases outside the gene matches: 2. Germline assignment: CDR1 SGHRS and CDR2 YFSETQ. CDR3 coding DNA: TGCGCCAGCAGCCGGGGGGATAGCACAGATACGCAGTATTTT. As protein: CASSRGDSTDTQYF.